The 15 T cell receptor beta chains listed next were all sequenced from one sample in a study of spatial heterogeneity in lung cancer. Regarding time point: sample taken at primary tumor resection. TCRdb processed the 5' RACE reads anew with MiXCR; each CDR3 protein has one entry. In the table there are fewer than 45,000 distinct CDR3 sequences, almost 7% of which are singletons. The sample was PBMCs, taken at surgery. These receptors all stem from a female donor with early-stage non-small cell lung cancer.

Here the CDR3 reads CASSVGPPGTDTQYF. For the CDR3, the DNA is TGTGCCAGCAGCGTAGGCCCACCTGGGACAGATACGCAGTATTTT. The V call is TRBV9, the J call TRBJ2-3; D unresolved. The germline gives CDR1 SGDLS, CDR2 YYNGEE. The CDR3 runs to 15 residues. Trimming removed 0 bases from V and 3 bases from J, with 11 bases in between.

The sample holds a few counts of this clonotype. The V and J genes are TRBV24-1 and TRBJ1-4; TRBD1 matches at 11 bases. There are 16 residues in the CDR3. Germline V gives CDR1 KGHDR, CDR2 SFDVKD. V was pared by 4 bases and J by 5 bases, with 5 bases of the junction left unmatched. The CDR3 sequence is CATSEGGQGVNEKLFF. CDR3 sequence (DNA): TGTGCCACCAGTGAGGGGGGACAGGGGGTAAATGAAAAACTGTTTTTT.

This clonotype was seen many times. This chain uses TRBV6-5 with TRBJ1-5, with D unclear. The CDR3 runs to 15 residues. V lost 5 bases, J lost 3 bases, and 14 bases lay in between. Looked up from germline, CDR1 is MNHEY and CDR2 is SVGAGI. DNA of the CDR3: TGTGCCAGCAGTCCCCAAAGGGATTTCAATCAGCCCCAGCATTTT. Amino acid sequence: CASSPQRDFNQPQHF.

V usage is TRBV10-2 and J usage is TRBJ1-6; D unclear. The length of the CDR3 is 13 residues. CDR1 WSHSY and CDR2 SAAADI come from the germline V gene. V lost 1 base to trimming and J lost 8 bases, with 6 bases between them. The DNA for the CDR3 is TGCGCCAGCAGTGAGTTCCCGGATTCACCCCTCCACTTT. Its translation: CASSEFPDSPLHF.

This clonotype was observed a handful of times. V is TRBV7-9 and J is TRBJ2-1, with 7 bases lining up with TRBD2. Germline CDR1 is SEHNR and CDR2 is FQNEAQ (reference sequence). The CDR3 covers 15 residues. V dropped 3 bases and J dropped 0; count of bases not matched to a gene: 2. CDR3 amino acids: CASSLRGSSYNEQFF. Here the CDR3 DNA reads TGTGCCAGCAGCTTGCGGGGGAGCTCCTACAATGAGCAGTTCTTC.

This clonotype was seen only a few times. The chain couples TRBV11-2 to TRBJ2-7; tentative D call: TRBD1 (6 bases). Between the trimmed V and J ends, which lost 5 bases and 4 bases, there was a span of 18 bases. Germline lookup yields CDR1 SGHAT and CDR2 FQNNGV. CDR3 length equals 15 residues. CDR3 loop: CASSISTGRGYEQYF. The CDR3 nucleotides read TGTGCCAGCAGCATATCGACAGGTCGGGGTTACGAGCAGTACTTC.

In its sample, this clonotype was seen many times. The chain recombines TRBV10-3 with TRBJ1-5; possibly TRBD1 for D (5 bases). Trimming removed 0 bases at V and 5 bases at J, with 11 bases between. Germline assignment: CDR1 ENHRY and CDR2 SYGVKD. CDR3 length: 15 residues. The CDR3 DNA sequence: TGTGCCATCAGTGAGTCGTGGGGGTTAGATCAGCCCCAGCATTTT. It is translated as CAISESWGLDQPQHF.

The V gene is TRBV3-1, the J gene TRBJ2-1, with 9 bases that match TRBD1. There are 15 residues in the CDR3. Losses at the gene ends were 4 bases for V and 9 bases for J; bases not matched to a gene: 10. The germline V gene has CDR1 LGHDT and CDR2 YNNKEL (reference sequence). The CDR3 DNA reads TGTGCCAGCAGCCGGGGCAGGACAGGGGAGACTGAGCAGTTCTTC. It encodes CASSRGRTGETEQFF.

Many counts were recorded for this clonotype. J is TRBJ2-7 and V is TRBV12-3 or TRBV12-4; a weak D match, TRBD1 (6 bases). V was shortened by 6 bases and J by 3 bases, with 9 bases between the two germline ends. This CDR3 is 12 amino acids long. The CDR3, as DNA: TGTGCCAGCAGCCCGGACAGCTACGAGCAGTACTTC. Protein: CASSPDSYEQYF.

This clonotype came up many times. The V gene is TRBV3-1, the J gene TRBJ2-5; D is uncertain. CDR3 size: 13 residues. Germline values: CDR1 LGHDT, CDR2 YNNKEL (reference sequence). V was shortened by 0 bases and J by 7 bases, with 9 bases between the two germline ends. The DNA for the CDR3 is TGTGCCAGCAGCCAAGACGTACGGAGGACCCAGTACTTC. Translated: CASSQDVRRTQYF.

The chain uses TRBV7-3 and TRBJ2-2; the D gene is possibly TRBD1 (6 bases). This CDR3 has 17 amino acids. V was pared by 4 bases and J by 0 bases, with 15 bases between. Germline CDR1 is SGHTA and CDR2 is FQGTGA. The CDR3 bases are TGTGCCAGCAGCTCCGACCAACAGGGAGCGAACACCGGGGAGCTGTTTTTT. Encoded protein: CASSSDQQGANTGELFF. Full variable domain (remainder filled in from reference TRBV7-3 and TRBJ2-2): GAGVSQTPSNKVTEKGKYVELRCDPISGHTALYWYRQSLGQGPEFLIYFQGTGAADDSGLPNDRFFAVRPEGSVSTLKIQRTERGDSAVYLCASSSDQQGANTGELFFGEGSRLTVL.

This clonotype was observed at least ten times. The chain links TRBV18 to TRBJ2-3; D gene uncertain. Trimming pared 5 bases from V and 5 bases from J, leaving 14 bases between. Germline CDR1 is KGHSH and CDR2 is LQKENI. CDR3 length: 14 amino acids. The chain's CDR3 is CASSSSPLGDTQYF. The DNA of the CDR3 is TGTGCCAGCTCATCCTCCCCTTTGGGAGATACGCAGTATTTT.

This clonotype was observed many times. The chain couples TRBV3-1 to TRBJ1-3; D remains ambiguous. CDR1 is LGHDT, CDR2 YNNKEL, per germline (reference sequence). The length of the CDR3 is 14 residues. Trimming cost V 2 bases and J 1 base, with 6 bases left between them. Here the CDR3 DNA reads TGTGCCAGCAGCCAAAGGACGTCTGGAAACACCATATATTTT. Residues: CASSQRTSGNTIYF.

This clonotype came up a few times. CDR3 sequence: CASSTGLGEAFF. For the CDR3, the DNA is TGTGCCAGCAGTACAGGATTGGGTGAAGCTTTCTTT. The V and J genes are TRBV6-1 and TRBJ1-1, with a possible D match to TRBD1 (5 bases). V shed 5 bases and J shed 7 bases, with 11 bases lying between them. This CDR3 has 12 amino acids. CDR1 MNHNS and CDR2 SASEGT come from the germline V gene.

In this sample, this clonotype turned up many times. V and J are TRBV29-1 and TRBJ1-2, with TRBD1 as a possible D gene (5 bases). This CDR3 spans 15 amino acids. The germline gives CDR1 SQVTM, CDR2 ANQGSEA. The V end lost 4 bases, the J end lost 0 bases, and 15 bases lay between the germline ends. The CDR3 bases are TGCAGCGTTGTTGGGGCCAAGAATTCTAACTATGGCTACACCTTC. Its translation: CSVVGAKNSNYGYTF.